Described below is a single T cell receptor (beta chain) sequence and its context. The data originate from a study of blood T cell repertoires in COVID-19. The CDR3 sequence is 15 residues long. Measured with immunoSEQ multiplex PCR; TCRdb has only the in-frame clones, and not every one. The table has approximately 250,000 clones, approximately 82% seen once. The chain is built from TRBV21-1 and TRBJ1-2; the DNA was not used to check the table's D call, TRBD1. TRBV21-1 is a recognized pseudogene. The clonotype was recovered from a woman in her 40s who had recovered from COVID-19. What was sequenced was peripheral blood. The CDR3: CASSKGEGARYGYTF. The CDR3 DNA reads as TGTGCCAGCAGCAAAGGGGAAGGGGCAAGGTATGGCTACACCTTC.